This is a list of T cell receptor beta chains from one sample in a study of blood T cell repertoires in COVID-19. Measured with immunoSEQ multiplex PCR; TCRdb has only the in-frame clones, and not every one. This table holds hundreds of thousands of clones, roughly nine tenths found once. Sample: PBMCs or T cells enriched from blood (not recorded which). These receptor sequences come from a man younger than 45 who had recovered from COVID-19. The CDR3 runs from the conserved cysteine through the conserved F or W. D genes are given only for firm matches. The listing skips clone size in some rows; elsewhere it reads once, few, many or a size class.

V gene: TRBV28; J gene: TRBJ2-2; clone size: .; D gene: .; CDR3 DNA: TGTGCCAGCAGTTTATTGCCTAGCACCGGGGAGCTGTTTTTT; CDR3 protein: CASSLLPSTGELFF
V gene: TRBV6-1; J gene: TRBJ1-2; clone size: .; D gene: TRBD1; CDR3 DNA: TGTGCCAGCAGTGAAGCCCACCGACAGGGAGGCTATGGCTACACCTTC; CDR3 protein: CASSEAHRQGGYGYTF
V gene: TRBV7-2; J gene: TRBJ2-1; clone size: .; D gene: TRBD2; CDR3 DNA: TGTGCCAGCAGCTTAGATCTTTATGGGAGGGCCGAAAATGAGCAGTTCTTC; CDR3 protein: CASSLDLYGRAENEQFF
V gene: TRBV27; J gene: TRBJ1-1; clone size: .; D gene: TRBD1; CDR3 DNA: TGTGCCAGCAGTTTAAAAGGACAGGGTTTTGAAGCTTTCTTT; CDR3 protein: CASSLKGQGFEAFF
V gene: TRBV7-3; J gene: TRBJ2-5; clone size: .; D gene: TRBD2; CDR3 DNA: TGTGCCAGCAGCTCCCAGTCGGGTCTAGCGGGCGTCCAAGAGACCCAGTACTTC; CDR3 protein: CASSSQSGLAGVQETQYF
V gene: TRBV6-5; J gene: TRBJ1-4; clone size: .; D gene: TRBD1; CDR3 DNA: TGTGCCAGCAGCCGCGACAGGGGCAATGAAAAACTGTTTTTT; CDR3 protein: CASSRDRGNEKLFF
V gene: TRBV30; J gene: TRBJ1-2; clone size: .; D gene: TRBD1; CDR3 DNA: TGTGCCTGGATCGCCTGGGACAGCTATGGCTACACCTTC; CDR3 protein: CAWIAWDSYGYTF
V gene: TRBV5-4; J gene: TRBJ2-1; clone size: .; D gene: TRBD2; CDR3 DNA: TGTGCCAGCAGCGGGGACTACAACAATGAGCAGTTCTTC; CDR3 protein: CASSGDYNNEQFF
V gene: TRBV27; J gene: TRBJ1-1; clone size: .; D gene: .; CDR3 DNA: TGTGCCAGCTTGGGGGGTGTTGAAGCTTTCTTT; CDR3 protein: CASLGGVEAFF
V gene: TRBV15; J gene: TRBJ1-4; clone size: .; D gene: .; CDR3 DNA: TGTGCCACCAGCAGCGGGACATCCTCAACTAATGAAAAACTGTTTTTT; CDR3 protein: CATSSGTSSTNEKLFF
V gene: TRBV6-2/TRBV6-3; J gene: TRBJ1-6; clone size: .; D gene: .; CDR3 DNA: TGTGCCAGCAGTTACAGGCAGGGAACCTATAATTCACCCCTCCACTTT; CDR3 protein: CASSYRQGTYNSPLHF
V gene: TRBV10-3; J gene: TRBJ2-7; clone size: .; D gene: TRBD2; CDR3 DNA: TGTGCCATCAGTGAACAGGGTAGCGGGAGGGCCTACGAGCAGTACTTC; CDR3 protein: CAISEQGSGRAYEQYF
V gene: TRBV3-1/TRBV3-2; J gene: TRBJ1-2; clone size: .; D gene: .; CDR3 DNA: TGTGCCAGCAGCCCCAGGGGAGCTGATGGCTACACCTTC; CDR3 protein: CASSPRGADGYTF
V gene: TRBV2; J gene: TRBJ1-5; clone size: .; D gene: .; CDR3 DNA: TGTGCCAGCAGCCTCGGGGAGGCCAATCAGCCCCAGCATTTT; CDR3 protein: CASSLGEANQPQHF
V gene: TRBV6-5; J gene: TRBJ1-6; clone size: .; D gene: TRBD1; CDR3 DNA: TGTGCCAGCAGTTCCGGGACAGGGTTATCACCCCTCCACTTT; CDR3 protein: CASSSGTGLSPLHF
V gene: TRBV10-3; J gene: TRBJ2-3; clone size: .; D gene: .; CDR3 DNA: TGTGCCATCAGGTTGGACTACCGCACAGATACGCAGTATTTT; CDR3 protein: CAIRLDYRTDTQYF
V gene: TRBV6-6; J gene: TRBJ2-1; clone size: .; D gene: .; CDR3 DNA: TGTGCCAGCAGTTATAGGCAGGGGCCCTACAATGAGCAGTTCTTC; CDR3 protein: CASSYRQGPYNEQFF
V gene: TRBV29-1; J gene: TRBJ1-2; clone size: .; D gene: .; CDR3 DNA: TGCAGCGCCGCCCGACAGGAACTCTACACCTTC; CDR3 protein: CSAARQELYTF
V gene: TRBV7-7; J gene: TRBJ1-5; clone size: .; D gene: .; CDR3 DNA: TGTGCTAGCAGCTTACCCCGGGGGGTCCATCAGCCCCAGCATTTT; CDR3 protein: CASSLPRGVHQPQHF
V gene: TRBV18; J gene: TRBJ1-1; clone size: .; D gene: .; CDR3 DNA: TGTGCCAGCTCATCCGACAGGAACACTGAAGCTTTCTTT; CDR3 protein: CASSSDRNTEAFF
V gene: TRBV5-1; J gene: TRBJ1-3; clone size: .; D gene: .; CDR3 DNA: TGCGCCAGCAGCTTTTCGACACCCTCGACACTCCTATATTTT; CDR3 protein: CASSFSTPSTLLYF
V gene: TRBV11-1; J gene: TRBJ2-3; clone size: once; D gene: .; CDR3 DNA: TGTGCCAGCAGCTTACAAAGGACTGCCGCCGTGTATACGCAGTATTTT; CDR3 protein: CASSLQRTAAVYTQYF
V gene: TRBV28; J gene: TRBJ1-5; clone size: once; D gene: TRBD1; CDR3 DNA: TGTGCCAGCAGCAAATTAACAGGGGATAGCAATCAGCCCCAGCATTTT; CDR3 protein: CASSKLTGDSNQPQHF
V gene: TRBV30; J gene: TRBJ2-7; clone size: once; D gene: .; CDR3 DNA: TGTGCCTGGAGTGCTACGGTCTCCTACGAGCAGTACTTC; CDR3 protein: CAWSATVSYEQYF
V gene: TRBV6-1; J gene: TRBJ2-1; clone size: .; D gene: .; CDR3 DNA: TGTGCCAGCAGTGAATTCGCAGGGGCCAAGTTCTTC; CDR3 protein: CASSEFAGAKFF
V gene: TRBV29-1; J gene: TRBJ2-3; clone size: few; D gene: .; CDR3 DNA: TGCAGCGTTGTTTGGGAGTTTATAGATACGCAGTATTTT; CDR3 protein: CSVVWEFIDTQYF
V gene: TRBV3-1/TRBV3-2; J gene: TRBJ2-3; clone size: .; D gene: TRBD2; CDR3 DNA: TGTGCCACCGGTTATAGCGGGAGTACAGATACGCAGTATTTT; CDR3 protein: CATGYSGSTDTQYF
V gene: TRBV7-3; J gene: TRBJ2-7; clone size: .; D gene: .; CDR3 DNA: TGTGCCAGCAGCTTAGTATCCAGGGGTGAGCAGTACTTC; CDR3 protein: CASSLVSRGEQYF
V gene: TRBV6-5; J gene: TRBJ2-1; clone size: .; D gene: TRBD2; CDR3 DNA: TGTGCCAGCAGAGAGGGACTAGCGGTTTACAATGAGCAGTTCTTC; CDR3 protein: CASREGLAVYNEQFF
V gene: TRBV7-9; J gene: TRBJ2-3; clone size: .; D gene: .; CDR3 DNA: TGTGCCAGCAGCTTAGTACAGGGAACAGATACGCAGTATTTT; CDR3 protein: CASSLVQGTDTQYF
V gene: TRBV5-1; J gene: TRBJ2-7; clone size: .; D gene: .; CDR3 DNA: TGCGCCAGCAAAACGAGAGGAGGGGCCAACTCGATCTACGAGCAGTACTTC; CDR3 protein: CASKTRGGANSIYEQYF
V gene: TRBV6-5; J gene: TRBJ2-1; clone size: .; D gene: TRBD2; CDR3 DNA: TGTGCCAGCAGCCAAAGGACTAGCGGAAACAATGAGCAGTTCTTC; CDR3 protein: CASSQRTSGNNEQFF
V gene: TRBV6-5; J gene: TRBJ1-1; clone size: .; D gene: .; CDR3 DNA: TGTGCCAGCAGCCCCGAGGGGGTGGTGGACACTGAAGCTTTCTTT; CDR3 protein: CASSPEGVVDTEAFF
V gene: TRBV10-3; J gene: TRBJ2-1; clone size: .; D gene: .; CDR3 DNA: TGTGCCATCACGGCGTCGACTGACAATGAGCAGTTCTTC; CDR3 protein: CAITASTDNEQFF
V gene: TRBV11-3; J gene: TRBJ2-1; clone size: .; D gene: .; CDR3 DNA: TGTGCCAGCAGCCCCACAGGGAACCGCTACAATGAGCAGTTCTTC; CDR3 protein: CASSPTGNRYNEQFF
V gene: TRBV18; J gene: TRBJ2-7; clone size: .; D gene: TRBD2; CDR3 DNA: TGTGCCACCTCGGGGGCTAGCGGGGGCTACGAGCAGTACTTC; CDR3 protein: CATSGASGGYEQYF
V gene: TRBV5-5; J gene: TRBJ2-2; clone size: .; D gene: TRBD2; CDR3 DNA: TGTGCCAGCAGCTGGAGACTAGCGGCATTAGGGGAGCTGTTTTTT; CDR3 protein: CASSWRLAALGELFF
V gene: TRBV5-6; J gene: TRBJ2-1; clone size: .; D gene: .; CDR3 DNA: TGTGCCAGCAGCCCGACGGGAGTAATTCAGAATGAGCAGTTCTTC; CDR3 protein: CASSPTGVIQNEQFF
V gene: TRBV10-1; J gene: TRBJ1-4; clone size: once; D gene: .; CDR3 DNA: TGCGCCAGCAGTGATAGTGCAACTAATGAAAAACTGTTTTTT; CDR3 protein: CASSDSATNEKLFF
V gene: TRBV28; J gene: TRBJ1-5; clone size: .; D gene: .; CDR3 DNA: TGTGCCAGCAGTCCCCTCGGACAGCAAAAGCCCCAGCATTTT; CDR3 protein: CASSPLGQQKPQHF
V gene: TRBV7-9; J gene: TRBJ1-2; clone size: few; D gene: TRBD1; CDR3 DNA: TGTGCCAGCAGCTCTCAGGGGGGCGGCTACACCTTC; CDR3 protein: CASSSQGGGYTF
V gene: TRBV28; J gene: TRBJ2-1; clone size: .; D gene: TRBD1; CDR3 DNA: TGTGCCAGCCACCGGGACAGGGTGGAAGGTGAGCAGTTCTTC; CDR3 protein: CASHRDRVEGEQFF
V gene: TRBV7-3; J gene: TRBJ1-1; clone size: .; D gene: .; CDR3 DNA: TGTGCCAGCAGCTTAACCGGCGGGATCGATGAAGCTTTCTTT; CDR3 protein: CASSLTGGIDEAFF
V gene: TRBV7-9; J gene: TRBJ2-7; clone size: .; D gene: .; CDR3 DNA: TGTGCCAGCAGCTTAACAGGGAGCTCCTACGAGCAGTACTTC; CDR3 protein: CASSLTGSSYEQYF
V gene: TRBV4-1; J gene: TRBJ2-1; clone size: .; D gene: TRBD2; CDR3 DNA: TGCGCCAGCAGCCAGGGGATCGGGGGGTTCACCTACAATGAGCAGTTCTTC; CDR3 protein: CASSQGIGGFTYNEQFF
V gene: TRBV28; J gene: TRBJ1-5; clone size: .; D gene: .; CDR3 DNA: TGTGCCAGCAGCCGACAGGACCTCAATCAGCCCCAGCATTTT; CDR3 protein: CASSRQDLNQPQHF
V gene: TRBV29-1; J gene: TRBJ2-1; clone size: .; D gene: TRBD2; CDR3 DNA: TGCAGCGTTGAGGACCTAGCGGCCACAAGGAGCCAGTTCTTC; CDR3 protein: CSVEDLAATRSQFF
V gene: TRBV2; J gene: TRBJ2-7; clone size: .; D gene: .; CDR3 DNA: TGTGCCAGCAGTGAGGTCAGGGACTACGAGCAGTACTTC; CDR3 protein: CASSEVRDYEQYF
V gene: TRBV9; J gene: TRBJ1-6; clone size: once; D gene: .; CDR3 DNA: TGTGCCAGCAGAGCTGGGGGGGGGTCAACTTCACCCCTCCACTTT; CDR3 protein: CASRAGGGSTSPLHF
V gene: TRBV28; J gene: TRBJ1-5; clone size: .; D gene: .; CDR3 DNA: TGTGCCAGCAGTTTAGAGAGTTACAATCAGCCCCAGCATTTT; CDR3 protein: CASSLESYNQPQHF
V gene: TRBV5-1; J gene: TRBJ1-6; clone size: .; D gene: TRBD1; CDR3 DNA: TGCGCCAGCAGTGCACGGGACAGGGGTAATTCACCCCTCCACTTT; CDR3 protein: CASSARDRGNSPLHF
V gene: TRBV19; J gene: TRBJ1-5; clone size: .; D gene: .; CDR3 DNA: TGTGCCAGTACCACAACCGGACAGATACTTAGCAATCAGCCCCAGCATTTT; CDR3 protein: CASTTTGQILSNQPQHF
V gene: TRBV27; J gene: TRBJ2-7; clone size: once; D gene: TRBD1; CDR3 DNA: TGTGCCAGCAGCCCAGGACAGGGGGCTCTTGAGCAGTACTTC; CDR3 protein: CASSPGQGALEQYF
V gene: TRBV28; J gene: TRBJ1-2; clone size: .; D gene: .; CDR3 DNA: TGTGCCAGCAGTTTAGTGGGGGCGCGAGGCTACACCTTC; CDR3 protein: CASSLVGARGYTF
V gene: TRBV3-1/TRBV3-2; J gene: TRBJ1-4; clone size: .; D gene: TRBD1; CDR3 DNA: TGTGCCAGCAGCCAACCCCAAGAGAGGGGGACAGGGGATGAAAAACTGTTTTTT; CDR3 protein: CASSQPQERGTGDEKLFF
V gene: TRBV19; J gene: TRBJ1-5; clone size: .; D gene: TRBD1; CDR3 DNA: TGTGCCAGTAGTTGGGGGAGGACAGGGGATCAGCCCCAGCATTTT; CDR3 protein: CASSWGRTGDQPQHF
V gene: TRBV18; J gene: TRBJ2-7; clone size: .; D gene: .; CDR3 DNA: TGTGCCAGCTCACCCGGGAACCCCCCCTACGAGCAGTACTTC; CDR3 protein: CASSPGNPPYEQYF